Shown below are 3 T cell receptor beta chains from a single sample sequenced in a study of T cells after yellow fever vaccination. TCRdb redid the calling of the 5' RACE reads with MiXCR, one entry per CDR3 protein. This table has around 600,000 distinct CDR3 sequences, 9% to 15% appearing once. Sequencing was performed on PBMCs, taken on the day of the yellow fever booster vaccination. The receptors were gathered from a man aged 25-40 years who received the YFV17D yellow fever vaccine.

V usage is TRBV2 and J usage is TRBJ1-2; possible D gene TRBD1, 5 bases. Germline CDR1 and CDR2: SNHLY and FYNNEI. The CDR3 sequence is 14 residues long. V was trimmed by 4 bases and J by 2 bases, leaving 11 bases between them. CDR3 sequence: CASSAGHLNYGYTF. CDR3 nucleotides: TGTGCCAGCAGTGCAGGGCATCTGAACTATGGCTACACCTTC.

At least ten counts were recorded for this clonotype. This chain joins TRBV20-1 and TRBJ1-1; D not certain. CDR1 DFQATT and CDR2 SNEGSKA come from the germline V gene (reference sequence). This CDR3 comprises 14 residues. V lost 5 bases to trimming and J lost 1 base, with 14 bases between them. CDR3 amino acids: CSAAAGSTNTEAFF. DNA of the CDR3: TGCAGTGCTGCGGCAGGCTCGACGAACACTGAAGCTTTCTTT.

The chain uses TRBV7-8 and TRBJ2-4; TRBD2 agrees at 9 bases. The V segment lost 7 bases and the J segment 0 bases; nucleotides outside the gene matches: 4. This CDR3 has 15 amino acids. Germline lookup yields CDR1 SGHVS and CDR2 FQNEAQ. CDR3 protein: CASTQLAGAKNIQYF. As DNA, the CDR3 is TGTGCCAGCACCCAACTAGCGGGAGCCAAAAACATTCAGTACTTC.